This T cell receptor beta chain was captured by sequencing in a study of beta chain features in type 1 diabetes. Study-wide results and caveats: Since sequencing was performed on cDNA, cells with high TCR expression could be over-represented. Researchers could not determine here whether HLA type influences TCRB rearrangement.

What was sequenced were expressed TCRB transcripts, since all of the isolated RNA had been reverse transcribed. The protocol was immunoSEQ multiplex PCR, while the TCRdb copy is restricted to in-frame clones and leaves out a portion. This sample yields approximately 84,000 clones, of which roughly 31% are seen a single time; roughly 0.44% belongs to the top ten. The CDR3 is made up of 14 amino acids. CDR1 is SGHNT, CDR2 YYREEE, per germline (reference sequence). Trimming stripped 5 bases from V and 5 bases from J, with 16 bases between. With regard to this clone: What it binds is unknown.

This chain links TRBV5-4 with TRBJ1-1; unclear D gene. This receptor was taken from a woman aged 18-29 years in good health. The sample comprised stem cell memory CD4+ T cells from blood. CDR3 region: CASSKNTVVTEAFF. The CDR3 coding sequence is TGTGCCAGCAGTAAGAACACAGTCGTAACTGAAGCTTTCTTT.